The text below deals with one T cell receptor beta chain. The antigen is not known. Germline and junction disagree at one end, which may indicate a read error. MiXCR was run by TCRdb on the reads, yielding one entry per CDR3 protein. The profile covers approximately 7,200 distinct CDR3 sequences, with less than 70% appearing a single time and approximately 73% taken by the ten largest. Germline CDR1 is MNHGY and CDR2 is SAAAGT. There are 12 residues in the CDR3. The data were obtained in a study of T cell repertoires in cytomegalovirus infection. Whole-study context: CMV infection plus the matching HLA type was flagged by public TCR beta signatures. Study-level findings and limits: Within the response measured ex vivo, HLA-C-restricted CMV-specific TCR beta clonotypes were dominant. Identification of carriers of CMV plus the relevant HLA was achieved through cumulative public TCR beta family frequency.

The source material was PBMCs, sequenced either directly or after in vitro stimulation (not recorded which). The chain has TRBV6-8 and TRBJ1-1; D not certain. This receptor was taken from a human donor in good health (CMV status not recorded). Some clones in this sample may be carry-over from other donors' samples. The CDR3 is CASTCLRTEDFF. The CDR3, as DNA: TGTGCCAGCACCTGTTTGCGGACTGAAGATTTCTTT.